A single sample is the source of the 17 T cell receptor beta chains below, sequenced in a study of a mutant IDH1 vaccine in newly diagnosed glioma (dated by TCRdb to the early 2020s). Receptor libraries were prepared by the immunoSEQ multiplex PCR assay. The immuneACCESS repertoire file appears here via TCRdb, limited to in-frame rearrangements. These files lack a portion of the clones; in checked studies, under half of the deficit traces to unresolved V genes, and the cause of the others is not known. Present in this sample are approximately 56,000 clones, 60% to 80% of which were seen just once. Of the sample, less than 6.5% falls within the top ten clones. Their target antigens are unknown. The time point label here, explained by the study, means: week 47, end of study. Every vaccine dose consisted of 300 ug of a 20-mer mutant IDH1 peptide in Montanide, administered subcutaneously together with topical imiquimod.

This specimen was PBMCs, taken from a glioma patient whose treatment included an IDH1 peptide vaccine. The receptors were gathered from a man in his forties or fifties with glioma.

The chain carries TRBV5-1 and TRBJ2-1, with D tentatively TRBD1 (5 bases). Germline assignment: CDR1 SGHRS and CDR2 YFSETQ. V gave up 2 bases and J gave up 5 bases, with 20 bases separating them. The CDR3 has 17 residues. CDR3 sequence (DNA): TGCGCCAGCAGCTTAAACAGGCCAGATCAGAGGAACAATGAGCAGTTCTTC. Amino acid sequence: CASSLNRPDQRNNEQFF.

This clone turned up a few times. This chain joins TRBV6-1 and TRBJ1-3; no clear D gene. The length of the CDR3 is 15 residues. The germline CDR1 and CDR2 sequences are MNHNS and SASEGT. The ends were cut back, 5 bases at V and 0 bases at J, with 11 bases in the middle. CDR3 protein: CASSSRRSSGNTIYF. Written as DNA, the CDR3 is TGTGCCAGCAGTTCACGGAGGAGCTCTGGAAACACCATATATTTT.

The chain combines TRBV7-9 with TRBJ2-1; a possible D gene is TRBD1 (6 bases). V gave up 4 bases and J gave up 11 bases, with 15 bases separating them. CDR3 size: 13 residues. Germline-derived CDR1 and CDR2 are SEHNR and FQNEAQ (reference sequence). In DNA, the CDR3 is TGTGCCAGCAGCTCACAGGGACCTTGGCAGCAGTTCTTC. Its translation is CASSSQGPWQQFF.

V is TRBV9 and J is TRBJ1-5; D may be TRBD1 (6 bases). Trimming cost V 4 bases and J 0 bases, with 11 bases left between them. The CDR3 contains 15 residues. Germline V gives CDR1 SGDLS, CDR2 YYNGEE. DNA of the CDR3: TGTGCCAGCAGCTCAGGGGTTGTTAGCAATCAGCCCCAGCATTTT. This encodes CASSSGVVSNQPQHF.

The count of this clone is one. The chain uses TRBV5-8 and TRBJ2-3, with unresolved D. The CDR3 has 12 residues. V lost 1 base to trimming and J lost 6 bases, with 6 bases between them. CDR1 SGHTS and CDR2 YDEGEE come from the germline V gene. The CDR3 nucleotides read TGTGCCAGCAGCTTGTACCGGGATACGCAGTATTTT. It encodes CASSLYRDTQYF.

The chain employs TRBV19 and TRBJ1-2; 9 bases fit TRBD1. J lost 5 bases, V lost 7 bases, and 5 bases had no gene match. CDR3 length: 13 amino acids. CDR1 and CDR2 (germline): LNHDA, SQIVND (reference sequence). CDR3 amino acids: CASTQTGGYGYTF. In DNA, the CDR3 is TGTGCCAGTACCCAGACAGGGGGGTATGGCTACACCTTC.

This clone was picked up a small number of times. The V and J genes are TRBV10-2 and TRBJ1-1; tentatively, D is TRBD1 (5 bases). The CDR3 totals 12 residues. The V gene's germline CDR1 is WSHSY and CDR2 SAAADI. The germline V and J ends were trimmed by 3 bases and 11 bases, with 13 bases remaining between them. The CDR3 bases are TGCGCCAGCAGTGACGGGGCCGCGGGCGCTTTCTTT. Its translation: CASSDGAAGAFF.

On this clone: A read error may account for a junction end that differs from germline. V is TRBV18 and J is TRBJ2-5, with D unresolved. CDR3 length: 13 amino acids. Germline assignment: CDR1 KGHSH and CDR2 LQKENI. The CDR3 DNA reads TGTGCCAGCACTGATCAAGGGCAAGGGACCCAGTACTTC. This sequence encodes CASTDQGQGTQYF.

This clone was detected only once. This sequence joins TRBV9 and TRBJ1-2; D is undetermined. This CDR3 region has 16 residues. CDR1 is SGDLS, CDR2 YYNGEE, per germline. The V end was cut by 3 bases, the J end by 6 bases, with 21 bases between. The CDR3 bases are TGTGCCAGCAGCGACACCGTTGGAAGGCCGGGAGATGGCTACACCTTC. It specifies CASSDTVGRPGDGYTF.

CDR3 in DNA: TGTGCCAGTAGTGGGGGAATCGGGGAGCTGTTTTTT. Encoded protein: CASSGGIGELFF. J is TRBJ2-2 and V is TRBV19; D possibly matches TRBD1 or TRBD2 (5 bases each). There are 12 residues in the CDR3. The V end was cut by 5 bases, the J end by 7 bases, with 8 bases between. From germline, CDR1 is LNHDA and CDR2 SQIVND (reference sequence).

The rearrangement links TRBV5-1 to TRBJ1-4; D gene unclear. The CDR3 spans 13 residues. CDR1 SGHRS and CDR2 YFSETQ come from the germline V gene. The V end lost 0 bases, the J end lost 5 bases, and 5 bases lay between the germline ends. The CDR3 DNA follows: TGCGCCAGCAGCTTGGACAAGAATGAAAAACTGTTTTTT. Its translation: CASSLDKNEKLFF.

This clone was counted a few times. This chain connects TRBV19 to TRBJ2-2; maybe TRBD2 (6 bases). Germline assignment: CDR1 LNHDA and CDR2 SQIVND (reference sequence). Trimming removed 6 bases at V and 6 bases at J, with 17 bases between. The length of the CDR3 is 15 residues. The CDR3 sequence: CASSTVDWGAGELFF. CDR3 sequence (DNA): TGTGCCAGTAGCACCGTGGATTGGGGGGCCGGGGAGCTGTTTTTT.

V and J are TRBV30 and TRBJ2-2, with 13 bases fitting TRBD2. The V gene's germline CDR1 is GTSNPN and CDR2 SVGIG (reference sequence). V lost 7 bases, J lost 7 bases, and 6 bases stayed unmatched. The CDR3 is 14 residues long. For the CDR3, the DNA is TGTGCCTCTCCCCGGACTAGCGGGGGCGGGGAGCTGTTTTTT. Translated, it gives CASPRTSGGGELFF. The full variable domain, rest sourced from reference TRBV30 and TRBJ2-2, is SQTIHQWPATLVQPVGSPLSLECTVEGTSNPNLYWYRQAAGRGLQLLFYSVGIGQISSEVPQNLSASRPQDRQFILSSKKLLLSDSGFYLCASPRTSGGGELFFGEGSRLTVL.

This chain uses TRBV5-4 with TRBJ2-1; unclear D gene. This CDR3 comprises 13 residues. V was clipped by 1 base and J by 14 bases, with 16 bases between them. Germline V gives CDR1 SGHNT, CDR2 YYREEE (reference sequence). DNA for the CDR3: TGTGCCAGCAGCTTGAGTGCTATCGATATGGAGTTCTTC. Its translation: CASSLSAIDMEFF.

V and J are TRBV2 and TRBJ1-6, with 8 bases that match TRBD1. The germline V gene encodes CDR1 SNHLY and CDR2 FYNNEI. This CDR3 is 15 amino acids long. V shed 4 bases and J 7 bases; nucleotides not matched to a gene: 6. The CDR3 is CASSGGRTGNSPLHF. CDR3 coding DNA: TGTGCCAGCAGTGGGGGAAGGACAGGGAATTCACCCCTCCACTTT.

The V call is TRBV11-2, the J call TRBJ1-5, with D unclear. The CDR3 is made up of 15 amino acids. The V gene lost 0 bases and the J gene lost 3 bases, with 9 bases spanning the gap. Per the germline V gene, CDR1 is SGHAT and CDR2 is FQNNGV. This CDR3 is CASSLDHRANQPQHF. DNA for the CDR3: TGTGCCAGCAGCTTAGATCACCGGGCCAATCAGCCCCAGCATTTT.

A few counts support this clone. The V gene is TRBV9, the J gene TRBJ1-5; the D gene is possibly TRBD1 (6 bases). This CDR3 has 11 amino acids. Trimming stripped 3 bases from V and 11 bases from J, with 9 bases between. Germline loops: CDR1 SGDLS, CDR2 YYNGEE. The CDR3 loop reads CASSARTAQHF. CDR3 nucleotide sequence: TGTGCCAGCAGCGCTCGGACAGCCCAGCATTTT.